The T cell receptor beta chain described here comes from a study of blood T cell repertoires in COVID-19. Looking at the study overall: The study drew acute and convalescent COVID-19 samples from the United States, Italy and Spain. PBMCs, B-cell-depleted T cells, or T cells provided the cDNA or gDNA that made up the material.

Per the study methods: Researchers report that nucleated cell counts were estimated from reference gene primer amplification. TCRdb's table, derived via immunoSEQ multiplex PCR, lists solely in-frame clones and lacks some. From that table come the V and J calls and clone size; the DNA was used to work out D and trimming. The repertoire includes roughly 90,000 clones, roughly 85% of them detected once, and roughly 40% sits in the top ten. The V and J ends lost 0 bases and 5 bases respectively, with 11 bases between them. This CDR3 contains 15 residues. CDR1 is SGHKS, CDR2 YYEKEE, per germline (reference sequence).

The sequence derives from a man older than 75 with acute or convalescent COVID-19. The sequenced sample consisted of peripheral blood. The chain has TRBV5-5 and TRBJ2-2, with D possibly matching TRBD1 (6 bases). Here the CDR3 DNA reads TGTGCCAGCAGCTTGGCCAGGGGCGGGACCGGGGAGCTGTTTTTT. This translates into CASSLARGGTGELFF.